The sequence of this TCR beta chain was determined in a study of T cells in women clearing cervical HPV infection. Turning to the study itself: Case blood drawn at lesion detection; control blood after infection cleared.

Turning to this clone: The read ends 3 residues before the CDR3 terminus; that terminus is restored from the germline J gene.

Profiling relied on immunoSEQ multiplex PCR, and the TCRdb table lists in-frame clones only, not all of them. The table for this sample gives tens of thousands of clones. Germline V gene lookup returns CDR1 MNHEY and CDR2 SMNVEV (reference sequence). V shed 5 bases and J 3 bases; nucleotides not matched to a gene: 6. This CDR3 is 14 amino acids long. The sequence was obtained from a woman aged 18-70 years with a cervical HPV16 infection that either progressed to CIN3+ or cleared (not recorded which). The sample comprised blood buffy coat. This chain uses TRBV27 with TRBJ2-7; 8 bases agree with TRBD1. CDR3 DNA (partial): TGTGCCAGCAGTCTGACAGGGGTTGTCTACGAG. Translation: CASSLTGVVYE. The full-length CDR3 reads as CASSLTGVVYEQYF.